This T cell receptor beta chain appears in the sequencing data of a study of T cell changes during pregnancy in multiple sclerosis (dated 2019 in TCRdb). For the study in its entirety: Changes in the T cell repertoire over the course of pregnancy were examined in this study in women with multiple sclerosis.

The trim is 6 bases for V and 8 bases for J, with a gap of 15 bases between the germline ends. In the germline V gene, CDR1 corresponds to SGHDN and CDR2 to FVKESK. Including the terminal cysteine and phenylalanine, the CDR3 comprises 13 residues. CDR3 DNA is the only sequence kept; it has 39 bases, read in frame from the first base. Concerning this clone itself: No cognate antigen has been identified for it. Qualities for individual bases were not recorded, and no much larger clone is one base off.

The method was the immunoSEQ multiplex PCR assay. TCRdb limited this immuneACCESS table to in-frame rearrangements with V and J called. A share of clones is missing; checked studies link under half to unresolved V genes, and the rest is unexplained. The sample includes approximately 37,000 clones, with 92% observed a single time. The ten largest clones take up around 0.73% of the sample. This specimen was CD4+ T cells from peripheral blood mononuclear cells, taken before pregnancy. The TCR sequence derives from a female donor with multiple sclerosis, enrolled in a pregnancy study. The V gene is TRBV14 and the J gene is TRBJ2-3, with the D gene not clear enough to name. In nucleotides, the sequence is TGTGCCAGCAGTGACGCTGTTCGGAGTACGCAGTATTTT. Its product reads: CASSDAVRSTQYF.